Shown below are 6 T cell receptor beta chains from a single sample sequenced in a study of T cell changes during pregnancy in multiple sclerosis. The data were produced by immunoSEQ multiplex PCR, yet TCRdb's version contains in-frame clones alone and is incomplete. Of about 120,000 clones detected, about 93% appear once; the ten largest clones hold 1.5% to 1.9%. Material: peripheral blood, obtained in the third trimester of pregnancy. The receptors here all came from a female donor with multiple sclerosis, enrolled in a pregnancy study.

Only a few counts were recorded for this clone. The chain couples TRBV7-9 to TRBJ2-1, with 7 bases identical to TRBD2. CDR3 length equals 15 residues. The V gene end was trimmed by 6 bases and the J gene end by 7 bases; junction bases not matched to a gene: 12. Germline V lookup: CDR1 SEHNR, CDR2 FQNEAQ (reference sequence). The CDR3 protein is CASSTTSPQGNEQFF. CDR3 coding DNA: TGTGCCAGCAGTACGACTAGCCCCCAGGGTAATGAGCAGTTCTTC.

CDR3 sequence reads: CASSPWTGASEKLFF. The DNA of the CDR3 is TGTGCCAGCAGTCCATGGACAGGCGCAAGCGAAAAACTGTTTTTT. The chain uses TRBV27 and TRBJ1-4; 7 bases map to TRBD1. The length of the CDR3 is 15 residues. CDR1 MNHEY and CDR2 SMNVEV come from the germline V gene (reference sequence). With V trimmed by 5 bases and J by 8 bases, 11 bases remained unmatched.

This chain connects TRBV6-1 to TRBJ1-1; 7 positions agree with TRBD1. CDR3 size: 14 residues. Looked up from germline, CDR1 is MNHNS and CDR2 is SASEGT. V was clipped by 6 bases and J by 1 base; unmatched bases: 5. CDR3 nucleotide sequence: TGTGCCAGCAGAGCTCAGGGGGGGAACACTGAAGCTTTCTTT. Translation gives CASRAQGGNTEAFF.

The chain employs TRBV2 and TRBJ2-7, with 7 bases matching TRBD1. V lost 8 bases to trimming and J lost 0 bases; unmatched junction nucleotides: 7. Germline values: CDR1 SNHLY, CDR2 FYNNEI. This CDR3 is 14 amino acids long. The chain's CDR3 is CASPRGQVSYEQYF. The CDR3 nucleotides are TGTGCCAGCCCACGAGGACAGGTCTCCTACGAGCAGTACTTC.

This sequence joins TRBV29-1 and TRBJ2-1, with TRBD2 identical over 10 bases. The J segment lost 9 bases and the V segment lost 3 bases, leaving 8 bases of the junction unmatched. This CDR3 spans 14 amino acids. Per germline, CDR1 SQVTM and CDR2 ANQGSEA. The CDR3 DNA follows: TGCAGCGTTGATCCAGCGGGGGGGCGGGGTGAGCAGTTCTTC. This gives the protein CSVDPAGGRGEQFF.

The chain recombines TRBV19 with TRBJ2-1; 14 bases fit TRBD2. The CDR3 is 15 amino acids. The J segment lost 7 bases and the V segment lost 5 bases, leaving 4 bases of the junction unmatched. The germline V gene has CDR1 LNHDA and CDR2 SQIVND (reference sequence). This chain's CDR3 is CASSFGTSGGNEQFF. The CDR3 nucleotides are TGTGCCAGTAGTTTCGGGACTAGCGGGGGTAATGAGCAGTTCTTC.